This TCR beta chain was identified during a study of T cell changes during pregnancy in multiple sclerosis. The repertoire was sequenced with immunoSEQ multiplex PCR; TCRdb's copy has only in-frame clones and lacks some. The table lists 40,000 to 50,000 clones, 89% of them singletons. This CDR3 spans 18 amino acids. Germline CDR1 reads MNHNS; CDR2 reads SASEGT. Trimming took off 4 bases at V and 6 bases at J, with 26 bases between the two ends. The chain carries TRBV6-1 and TRBJ2-3; a possible D gene is TRBD2 (5 bases). Sequenced material: CD4+ T cells from peripheral blood mononuclear cells, taken in the first trimester of pregnancy. The receptor was derived from a female donor with multiple sclerosis, enrolled in a pregnancy study. The CDR3 nucleotides are TGTGCCAGCAGTGCCCCCCGGGCAGCGGTTAGTCGCTTGGATACGCAGTATTTT. Protein product: CASSAPRAAVSRLDTQYF.